The 4 T cell receptor beta chains given below trace back to one sample, sequenced in a study of cytomegalovirus exposure and HLA in healthy donors. Using immunoSEQ multiplex PCR, the repertoire was profiled, and TCRdb retains in-frame clones only, with some absent. This table has hundreds of thousands of clones, roughly 80% appearing once. The source material was PBMCs. The source is a young woman in good health and CMV-seronegative.

The chain carries TRBV6-5 and TRBJ2-7; D is ambiguous. The V gene lost 3 bases and the J gene lost 0 bases, with 9 bases spanning the gap. The CDR3 spans 14 residues. Germline lookup yields CDR1 MNHEY and CDR2 SVGAGI. CDR3 nucleotides: TGTGCCAGCAGTTATGGCAGGAGCTCCTACGAGCAGTACTTC. Its protein product is CASSYGRSSYEQYF.

V usage is TRBV11-2 and J usage is TRBJ2-5; D is tentatively TRBD1 or TRBD2 (5 bases each). With 1 base removed from V and 0 bases from J, the gap between germline ends came to 9 bases. Germline V gene data show CDR1 as SGHAT and CDR2 as FQNNGV. CDR3 size: 15 residues. The CDR3 loop reads CASSLGTGHQETQYF. Written as DNA, the CDR3 is TGTGCCAGCAGCTTAGGTACGGGACACCAAGAGACCCAGTACTTC.

The chain uses TRBV2 and TRBJ2-7; 10 bases agree with TRBD1. Germline CDR1 reads SNHLY; CDR2 reads FYNNEI. V dropped 11 bases and J dropped 1; count of bases not matched to a gene: 5. The CDR3 runs to 13 residues. The CDR3 is CAGQGESSYEQYF. The CDR3 DNA sequence: TGTGCCGGACAGGGGGAGAGTTCCTACGAGCAGTACTTC. Supplemented by reference TRBV2 and TRBJ2-7, the full variable domain reads EPEVTQTPSHQVTQMGQEVILRCVPISNHLYFYWYRQILGQKVEFLVSFYNNEISEKSEIFDDQFSVERPDGSNFTLKIRSTKLEDSAMYFCAGQGESSYEQYFGPGTRLTVT.

The chain has TRBV10-1 and TRBJ2-7; TRBD2 matches at 9 bases. CDR1 is WNHNN, CDR2 SYGVQD, per germline (reference sequence). This CDR3 region has 15 residues. V shed 0 bases and J 7 bases; nucleotides not matched to a gene: 7. In DNA, the CDR3 is TGCGCCAGCAGTGAGTCCTTAGCGGGAGTGGGTGAGCAGTACTTC. Amino acid sequence: CASSESLAGVGEQYF.